The source of this T cell receptor (beta chain) is a study of T cell repertoires in cytomegalovirus infection. This CDR3 is built from 15 residues. V was shortened by 9 bases and J by 2 bases, with 17 bases between the two germline ends. Germline V gene sequence: CDR1 SGHVS, CDR2 FNYEAQ. This clonotype has just a few counts. Its antigen remains unidentified. TCRdb re-derived calls from the reads in MiXCR, one entry per CDR3 protein. The table shows roughly 120,000 distinct CDR3 sequences, with approximately 30% occurring only once. This rearrangement joins TRBV7-6 to TRBJ2-1; the D gene is possibly TRBD2 (7 bases). This clonotype was obtained from a human donor in good health (CMV status not recorded). Some clones in this sample may be carry-over from other donors' samples. Specimen: CD8+ T cells from cultured PBMCs, collected from culture after CMV antigen stimulation. The CDR3 nucleotides are TGTGCCAGTAACCAGGGGCGGGGGACCTACAATGAGCAGTTCTTC. This translates into CASNQGRGTYNEQFF.